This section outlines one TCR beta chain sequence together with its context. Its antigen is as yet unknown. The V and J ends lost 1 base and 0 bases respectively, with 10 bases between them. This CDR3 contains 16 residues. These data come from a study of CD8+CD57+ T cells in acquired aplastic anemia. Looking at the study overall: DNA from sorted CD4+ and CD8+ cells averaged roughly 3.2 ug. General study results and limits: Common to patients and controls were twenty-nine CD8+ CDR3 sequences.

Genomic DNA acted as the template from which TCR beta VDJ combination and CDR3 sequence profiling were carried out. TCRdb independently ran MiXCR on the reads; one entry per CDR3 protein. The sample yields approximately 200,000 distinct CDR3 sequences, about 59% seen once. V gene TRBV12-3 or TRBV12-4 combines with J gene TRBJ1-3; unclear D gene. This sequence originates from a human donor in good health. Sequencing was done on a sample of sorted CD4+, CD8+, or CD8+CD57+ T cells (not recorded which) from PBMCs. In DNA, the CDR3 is TGTGCCAGCAGTTTAGGGTCCAGTAGCTCTGGAAACACCATATATTTT. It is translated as CASSLGSSSSGNTIYF.